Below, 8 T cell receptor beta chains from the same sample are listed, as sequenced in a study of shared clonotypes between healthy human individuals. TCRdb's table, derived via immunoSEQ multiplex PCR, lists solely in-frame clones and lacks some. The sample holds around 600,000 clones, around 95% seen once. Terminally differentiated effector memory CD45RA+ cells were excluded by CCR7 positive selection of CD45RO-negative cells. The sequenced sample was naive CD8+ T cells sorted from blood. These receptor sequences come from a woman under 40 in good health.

This chain's CDR3 is CATPHMDTQYF. CDR3 bases: TGCGCCACACCTCACATGGATACGCAGTATTTT. The rearrangement joins TRBV10-1 to TRBJ2-3; unclear D gene. V was shortened by 10 bases and J by 6 bases, with 11 bases between the two germline ends. This CDR3 is 11 amino acids long. Germline assignment: CDR1 WNHNN and CDR2 SYGVQD (reference sequence).

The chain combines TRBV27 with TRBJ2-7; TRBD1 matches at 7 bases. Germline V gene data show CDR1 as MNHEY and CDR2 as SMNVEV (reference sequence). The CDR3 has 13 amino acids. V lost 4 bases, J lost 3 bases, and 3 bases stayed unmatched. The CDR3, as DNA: TGTGCCAGCAGTTACGGGACAGACTACGAGCAGTACTTC. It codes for CASSYGTDYEQYF.

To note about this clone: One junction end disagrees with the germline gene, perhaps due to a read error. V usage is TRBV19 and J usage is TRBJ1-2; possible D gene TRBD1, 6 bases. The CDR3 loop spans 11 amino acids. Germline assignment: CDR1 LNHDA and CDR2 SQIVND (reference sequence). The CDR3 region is CASGDRREGHF. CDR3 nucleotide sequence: TGTGCCAGTGGTGACAGGAGAGAAGGCCATTTC.

The CDR3 protein is CASSYLGTGEYYGYTF. The CDR3 bases are TGTGCCAGCAGTTACTTGGGGACAGGGGAATACTATGGCTACACCTTC. The chain carries TRBV6-5 and TRBJ1-2; TRBD1 aligns across 10 bases. This CDR3 spans 16 amino acids. CDR1 MNHEY and CDR2 SVGAGI come from the germline V gene. V dropped 1 base and J dropped 3; count of bases not matched to a gene: 5.

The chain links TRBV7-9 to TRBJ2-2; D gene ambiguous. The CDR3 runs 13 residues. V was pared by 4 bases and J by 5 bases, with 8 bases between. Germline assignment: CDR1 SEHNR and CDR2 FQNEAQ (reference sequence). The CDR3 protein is CASSYDKTGELFF. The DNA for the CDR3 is TGTGCCAGCAGCTATGACAAAACCGGGGAGCTGTTTTTT.

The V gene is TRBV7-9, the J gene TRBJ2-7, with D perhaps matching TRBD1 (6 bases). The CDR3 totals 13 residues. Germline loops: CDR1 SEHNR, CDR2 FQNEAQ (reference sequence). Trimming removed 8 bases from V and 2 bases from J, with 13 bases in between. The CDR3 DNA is TGTGCCAGCGAGGGGGAAAGTACCTACGAGCAGTACTTC. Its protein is CASEGESTYEQYF.

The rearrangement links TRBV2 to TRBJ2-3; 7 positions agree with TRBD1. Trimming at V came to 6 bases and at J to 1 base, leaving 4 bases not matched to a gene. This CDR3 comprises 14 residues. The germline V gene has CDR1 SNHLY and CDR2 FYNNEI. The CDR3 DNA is TGTGCCAGCAGCTTCCAGGGGGGCACAGATACGCAGTATTTT. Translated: CASSFQGGTDTQYF.

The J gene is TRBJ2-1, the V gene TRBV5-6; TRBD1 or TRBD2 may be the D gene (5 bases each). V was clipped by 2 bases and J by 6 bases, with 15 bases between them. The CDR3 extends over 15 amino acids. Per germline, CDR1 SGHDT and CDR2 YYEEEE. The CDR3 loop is CASSLQRDLSNEQFF. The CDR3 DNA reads TGTGCCAGCAGCTTACAACGGGACCTAAGCAATGAGCAGTTCTTC.